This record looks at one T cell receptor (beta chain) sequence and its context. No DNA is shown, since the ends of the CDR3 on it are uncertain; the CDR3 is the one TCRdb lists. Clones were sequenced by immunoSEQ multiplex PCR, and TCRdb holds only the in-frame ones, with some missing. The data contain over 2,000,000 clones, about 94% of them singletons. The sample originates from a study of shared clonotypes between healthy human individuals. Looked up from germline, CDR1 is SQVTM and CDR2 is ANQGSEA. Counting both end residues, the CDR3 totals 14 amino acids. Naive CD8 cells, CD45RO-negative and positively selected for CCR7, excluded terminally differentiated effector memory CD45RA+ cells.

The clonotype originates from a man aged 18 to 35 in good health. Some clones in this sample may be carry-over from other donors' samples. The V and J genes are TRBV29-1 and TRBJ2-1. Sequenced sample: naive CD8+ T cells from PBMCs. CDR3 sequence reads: CSVEDASGRDEQFF.